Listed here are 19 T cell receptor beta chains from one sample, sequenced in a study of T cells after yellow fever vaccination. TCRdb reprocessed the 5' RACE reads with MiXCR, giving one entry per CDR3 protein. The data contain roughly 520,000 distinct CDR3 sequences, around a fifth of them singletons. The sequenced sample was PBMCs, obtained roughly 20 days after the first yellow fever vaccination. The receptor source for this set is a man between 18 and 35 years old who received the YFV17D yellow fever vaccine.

CDR3 in DNA: TGCAGCGTTGATCGGCAAGAAACTGAAGCTTTCTTT. This codes for CSVDRQETEAFF. The gene calls are TRBV29-1 and TRBJ1-1, with D hard to call. This CDR3 has 12 amino acids. Between the trimmed V and J ends, which lost 3 bases and 5 bases, there was a span of 10 bases. The V gene's germline CDR1 is SQVTM and CDR2 ANQGSEA.

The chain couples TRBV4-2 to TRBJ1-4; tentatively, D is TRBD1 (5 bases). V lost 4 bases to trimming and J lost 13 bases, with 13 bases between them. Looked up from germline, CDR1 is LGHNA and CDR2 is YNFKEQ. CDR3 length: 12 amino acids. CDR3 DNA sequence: TGTGCCAGCAGCCCGACGGGGCAGGCACTGTTTTTT. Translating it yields CASSPTGQALFF.

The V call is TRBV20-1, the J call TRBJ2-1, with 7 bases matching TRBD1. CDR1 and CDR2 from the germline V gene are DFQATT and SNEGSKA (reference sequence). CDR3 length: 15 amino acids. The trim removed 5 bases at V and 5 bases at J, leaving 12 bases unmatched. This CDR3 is CSAEPLRDSNNEQFF. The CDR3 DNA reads TGCAGTGCTGAGCCTCTAAGGGACAGCAACAATGAGCAGTTCTTC.

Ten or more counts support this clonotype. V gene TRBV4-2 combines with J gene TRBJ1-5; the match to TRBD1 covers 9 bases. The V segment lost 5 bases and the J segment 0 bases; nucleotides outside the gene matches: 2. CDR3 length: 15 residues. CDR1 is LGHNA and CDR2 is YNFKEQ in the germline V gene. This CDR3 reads CASSSQGASNQPQHF. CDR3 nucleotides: TGTGCCAGCAGCTCACAGGGGGCTAGCAATCAGCCCCAGCATTTT.

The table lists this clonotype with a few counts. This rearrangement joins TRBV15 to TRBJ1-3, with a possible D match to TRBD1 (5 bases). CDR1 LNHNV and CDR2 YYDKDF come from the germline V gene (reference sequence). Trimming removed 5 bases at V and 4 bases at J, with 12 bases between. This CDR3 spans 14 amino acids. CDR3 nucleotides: TGTGCCACCAGCGCAGGGCCGGGAGGAAACACCATATATTTT. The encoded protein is CATSAGPGGNTIYF.

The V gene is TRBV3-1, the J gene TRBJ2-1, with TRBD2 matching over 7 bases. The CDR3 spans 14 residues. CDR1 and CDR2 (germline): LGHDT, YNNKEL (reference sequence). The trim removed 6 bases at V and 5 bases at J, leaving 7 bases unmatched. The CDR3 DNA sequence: TGTGCCAGCAGTTTCATCGGGACTAACAATGAGCAGTTCTTC. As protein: CASSFIGTNNEQFF.

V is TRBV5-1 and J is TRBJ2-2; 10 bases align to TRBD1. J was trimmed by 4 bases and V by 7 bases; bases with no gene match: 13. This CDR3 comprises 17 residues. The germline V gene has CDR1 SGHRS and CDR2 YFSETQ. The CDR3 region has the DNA TGCGCCAGCGGCCTACCCCGACAGGGGGCGGGCACCGGGGAGCTGTTTTTT. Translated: CASGLPRQGAGTGELFF.

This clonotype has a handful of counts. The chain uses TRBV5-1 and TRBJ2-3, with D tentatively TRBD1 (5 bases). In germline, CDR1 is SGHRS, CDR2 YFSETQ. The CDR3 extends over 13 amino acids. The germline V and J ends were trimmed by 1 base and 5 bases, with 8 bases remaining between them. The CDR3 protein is CASSLWGRDTQYF. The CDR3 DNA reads TGCGCCAGCAGCTTGTGGGGCAGAGATACGCAGTATTTT.

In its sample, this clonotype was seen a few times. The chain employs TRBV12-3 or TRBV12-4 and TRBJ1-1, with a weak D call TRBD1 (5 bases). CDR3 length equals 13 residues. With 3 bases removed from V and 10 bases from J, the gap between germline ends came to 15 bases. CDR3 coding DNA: TGTGCCAGCAGTTTCTCGGGGGAGGTAGGAGCTTTCTTT. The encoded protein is CASSFSGEVGAFF.

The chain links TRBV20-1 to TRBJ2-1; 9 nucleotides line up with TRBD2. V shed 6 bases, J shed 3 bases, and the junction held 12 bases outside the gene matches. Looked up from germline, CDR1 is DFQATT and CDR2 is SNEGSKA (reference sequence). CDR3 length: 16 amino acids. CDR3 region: CSAAKPLAGDYNEQFF. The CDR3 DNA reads TGCAGTGCGGCCAAACCATTAGCGGGGGACTACAATGAGCAGTTCTTC.

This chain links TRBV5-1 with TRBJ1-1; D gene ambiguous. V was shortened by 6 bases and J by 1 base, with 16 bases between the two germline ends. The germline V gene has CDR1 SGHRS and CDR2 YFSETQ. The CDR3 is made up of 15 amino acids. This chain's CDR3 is CASMENGEANTEAFF. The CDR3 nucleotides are TGCGCCAGCATGGAAAACGGGGAGGCGAACACTGAAGCTTTCTTT.

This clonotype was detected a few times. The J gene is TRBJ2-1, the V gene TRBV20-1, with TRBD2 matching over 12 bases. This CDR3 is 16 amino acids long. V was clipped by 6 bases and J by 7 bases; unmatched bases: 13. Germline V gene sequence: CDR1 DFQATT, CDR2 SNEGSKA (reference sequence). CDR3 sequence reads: CSAISSGGGKRNEQFF. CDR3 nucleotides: TGCAGTGCAATCTCTAGCGGGGGGGGGAAAAGGAATGAGCAGTTCTTC.

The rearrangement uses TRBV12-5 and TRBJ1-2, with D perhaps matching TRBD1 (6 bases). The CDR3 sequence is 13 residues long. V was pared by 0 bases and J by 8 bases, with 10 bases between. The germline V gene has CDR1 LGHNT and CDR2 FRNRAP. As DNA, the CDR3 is TGTGCTAGTGGTTTGGTACCAGGGGTCGGCTACACCTTC. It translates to CASGLVPGVGYTF.

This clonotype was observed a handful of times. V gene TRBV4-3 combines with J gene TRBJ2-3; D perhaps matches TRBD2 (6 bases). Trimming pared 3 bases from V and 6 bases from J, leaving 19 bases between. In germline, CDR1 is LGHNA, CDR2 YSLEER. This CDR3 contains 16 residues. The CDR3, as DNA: TGCGCCAGCAGCCAGGAGGAGGGAGTCTTCGGGGATACGCAGTATTTT. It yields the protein CASSQEEGVFGDTQYF.

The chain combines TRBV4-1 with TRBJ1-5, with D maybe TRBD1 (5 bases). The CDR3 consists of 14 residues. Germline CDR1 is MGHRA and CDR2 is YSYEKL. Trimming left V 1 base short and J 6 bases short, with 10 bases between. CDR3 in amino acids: CASSQGWDLQPQHF. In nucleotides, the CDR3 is TGCGCCAGCAGCCAAGGATGGGACCTTCAGCCCCAGCATTTT.

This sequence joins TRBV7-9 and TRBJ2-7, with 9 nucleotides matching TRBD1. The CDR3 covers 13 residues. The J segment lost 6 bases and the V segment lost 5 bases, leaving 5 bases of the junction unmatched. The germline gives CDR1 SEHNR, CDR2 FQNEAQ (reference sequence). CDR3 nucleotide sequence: TGTGCCAGCAGCATAGGGACAGGGACCGAGCAGTACGTC. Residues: CASSIGTGTEQYV.

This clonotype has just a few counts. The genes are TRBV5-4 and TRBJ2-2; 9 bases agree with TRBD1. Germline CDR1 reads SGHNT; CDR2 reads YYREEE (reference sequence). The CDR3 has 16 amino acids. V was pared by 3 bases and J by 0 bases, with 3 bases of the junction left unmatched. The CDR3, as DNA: TGTGCCAGCAGCTCGGGGACAGGGACGAACACCGGGGAGCTGTTTTTT. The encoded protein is CASSSGTGTNTGELFF.

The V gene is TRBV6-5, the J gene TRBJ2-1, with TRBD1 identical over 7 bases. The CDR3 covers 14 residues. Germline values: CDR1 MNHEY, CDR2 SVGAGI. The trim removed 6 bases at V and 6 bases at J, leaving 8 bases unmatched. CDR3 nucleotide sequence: TGTGCCAGCAGCCGAGGTACAGGGGTCAATGAGCAGTTCTTC. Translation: CASSRGTGVNEQFF.

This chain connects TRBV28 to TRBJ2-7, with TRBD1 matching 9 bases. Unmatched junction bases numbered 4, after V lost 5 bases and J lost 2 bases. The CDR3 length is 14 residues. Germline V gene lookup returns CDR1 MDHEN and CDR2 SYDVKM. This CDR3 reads CASSPGQGPYEQYV. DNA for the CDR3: TGTGCCAGCAGTCCGGGACAGGGACCCTACGAGCAGTACGTC.